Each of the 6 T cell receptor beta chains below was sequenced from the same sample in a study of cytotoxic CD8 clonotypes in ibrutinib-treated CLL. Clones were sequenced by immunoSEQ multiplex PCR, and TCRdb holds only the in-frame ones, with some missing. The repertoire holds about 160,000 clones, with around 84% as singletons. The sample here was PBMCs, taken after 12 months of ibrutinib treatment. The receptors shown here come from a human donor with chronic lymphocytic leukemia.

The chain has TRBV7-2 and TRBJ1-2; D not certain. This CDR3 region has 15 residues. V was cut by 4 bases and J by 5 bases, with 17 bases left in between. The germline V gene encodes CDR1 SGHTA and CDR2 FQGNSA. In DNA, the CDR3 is TGTGCCAGCAGCTCGCGACCGGGAGAAAAGTATGGCTACACCTTC. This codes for CASSSRPGEKYGYTF.

In DNA, the CDR3 is TGTGCCAGCAGGGTTACAGGGGGCAATGAGCAGTTCTTC. It is translated as CASRVTGGNEQFF. This chain connects TRBV2 to TRBJ2-1, with 8 bases matching TRBD1. The V gene's germline CDR1 is SNHLY and CDR2 FYNNEI. CDR3 length: 13 residues. The ends lost 6 bases at V and 6 bases at J; junction bases unmatched: 4.

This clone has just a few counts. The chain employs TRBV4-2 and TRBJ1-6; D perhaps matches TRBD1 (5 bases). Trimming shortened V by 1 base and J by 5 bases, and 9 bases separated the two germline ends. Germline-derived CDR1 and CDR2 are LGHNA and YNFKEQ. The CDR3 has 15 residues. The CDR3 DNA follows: TGTGCCAGCAGCCAAGTGGCACAGGATAATTCACCCCTCCACTTT. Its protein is CASSQVAQDNSPLHF.

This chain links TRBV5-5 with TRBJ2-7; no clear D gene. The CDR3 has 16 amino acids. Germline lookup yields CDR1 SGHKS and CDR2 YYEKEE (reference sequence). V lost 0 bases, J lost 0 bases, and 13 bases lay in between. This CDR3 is CASSLAAGLSSYEQYF. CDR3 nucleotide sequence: TGTGCCAGCAGCTTGGCCGCAGGTCTAAGCTCCTACGAGCAGTACTTC.

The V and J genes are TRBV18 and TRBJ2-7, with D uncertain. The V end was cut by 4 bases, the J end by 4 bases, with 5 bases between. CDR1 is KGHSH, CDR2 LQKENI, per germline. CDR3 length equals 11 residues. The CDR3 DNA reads TGTGCCAGCTCACTAAAATACGAGCAGTACTTC. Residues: CASSLKYEQYF.

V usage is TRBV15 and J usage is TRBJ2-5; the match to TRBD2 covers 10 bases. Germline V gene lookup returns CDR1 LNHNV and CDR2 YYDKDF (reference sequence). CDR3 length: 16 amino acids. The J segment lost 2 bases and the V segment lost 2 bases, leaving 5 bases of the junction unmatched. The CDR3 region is CATSRPGLASQETQYF. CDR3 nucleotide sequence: TGTGCCACCAGCAGACCGGGACTAGCGTCGCAAGAGACCCAGTACTTC.